This TCR beta chain was identified in a study of T cells in Graves' hyperthyroidism and ophthalmopathy. It was RNA transcripts that yielded the amplified TCR beta CDR3 regions. Primed by the HTBI set, a first-round RT-PCR was run on the TCR CDR3. Via MiXCR, TCRdb re-called the multiplex PCR reads, giving one row per CDR3 protein. The table lists under 500,000 distinct CDR3 sequences, more than 12% of them singletons. This clonotype was picked up many times. Ophthalmopathy cases scored 3 or more on the Clinical Activity Score and 4 or more on NOSPECS grade, with duration below 3 months. The study left out patients who had uncontrolled infection, other autoimmune disease, pregnancy or lactation. Clinicians diagnosed patients from clinical symptoms, serum thyroxine and TRAb, thyroid ultrasound and orbital computed tomography. Germline CDR1 is SGHRS and CDR2 is YFSETQ. Losses at the gene ends were 6 bases for V and 4 bases for J; bases not matched to a gene: 9. CDR3 length: 14 residues.

The chain combines TRBV5-1 with TRBJ1-1; 7 nucleotides line up with TRBD1. Material for sequencing was blood. The receptor's source is a man aged 45-65 years with Graves' ophthalmopathy. This CDR3 reads CASTAGTALTEAFF. CDR3 DNA sequence: TGCGCCAGCACAGCCGGGACAGCTCTCACTGAAGCTTTCTTT.